This is a list of T cell receptor beta chains from one sample in a study of cytomegalovirus exposure and HLA in healthy donors. TCRdb keeps only in-frame clones here, not all; method: immunoSEQ multiplex PCR. This listing includes 40,000 to 50,000 clones. Sequenced input: PBMCs. The receptors shown here come from a man younger than 40 in good health and CMV-seronegative. Both conserved end residues are part of each CDR3. The order of the fields is J gene, D gene, CDR3 length, V gene, CDR3 protein, CDR3 DNA. A D gene is named only where the DNA matches it firmly.

j_call: TRBJ2-7
d_call: TRBD1
cdr3_length: 14
v_call: TRBV11-2
cdr3_aa: CASSFGTGLYEQYF
cdr3_nt: TGTGCCAGCAGCTTCGGGACAGGCCTTTACGAGCAGTACTTC

j_call: TRBJ2-5
d_call: TRBD1
cdr3_length: 14
v_call: TRBV5-1
cdr3_aa: CASSEGQPRETQYF
cdr3_nt: TGCGCCAGCAGCGAGGGACAGCCCCGAGAGACCCAGTACTTC

j_call: TRBJ2-7
d_call: TRBD1
cdr3_length: 16
v_call: TRBV4-2
cdr3_aa: CASSRGDRGRSGEQYF
cdr3_nt: TGTGCCAGCAGCCGGGGGGACAGGGGGCGCTCGGGCGAGCAGTACTTC

j_call: TRBJ2-7
d_call: TRBD2
cdr3_length: 14
v_call: TRBV29-1
cdr3_aa: CSVAGLAGAHEQYF
cdr3_nt: TGCAGCGTGGCAGGACTAGCGGGAGCCCACGAGCAGTACTTC

j_call: TRBJ1-5
d_call: TRBD1
cdr3_length: 13
v_call: TRBV19
cdr3_aa: CASRGTGNQPQHF
cdr3_nt: TGTGCCAGTAGGGGGACAGGGAATCAGCCCCAGCATTTT

j_call: TRBJ2-3
d_call: .
cdr3_length: 13
v_call: TRBV29-1
cdr3_aa: CSVGGPRTDTQYF
cdr3_nt: TGCAGCGTTGGCGGGCCCAGGACAGATACGCAGTATTTT

j_call: TRBJ2-7
d_call: .
cdr3_length: 15
v_call: TRBV4-2
cdr3_aa: CASSQDLGGDYEQYF
cdr3_nt: TGTGCCAGCAGCCAAGATCTCGGGGGTGACTACGAGCAGTACTTC

j_call: TRBJ2-5
d_call: TRBD1
cdr3_length: 12
v_call: TRBV30
cdr3_aa: CAWGQGAGTQYF
cdr3_nt: TGTGCCTGGGGACAGGGAGCCGGGACCCAGTACTTC

j_call: TRBJ1-2
d_call: .
cdr3_length: 15
v_call: TRBV4-1
cdr3_aa: CASSLEQETDYGYTF
cdr3_nt: TGCGCCAGCAGCCTAGAACAGGAGACTGACTATGGCTACACCTTC

j_call: TRBJ1-2
d_call: TRBD1
cdr3_length: 13
v_call: TRBV6-5
cdr3_aa: CASRLDRVDGYTF
cdr3_nt: TGTGCCAGCAGGCTGGACAGGGTGGATGGCTACACCTTC

j_call: TRBJ2-2
d_call: TRBD1
cdr3_length: 14
v_call: TRBV19
cdr3_aa: CASSIPGGPGWLFF
cdr3_nt: TGTGCCAGTAGTATTCCAGGGGGCCCCGGATGGCTGTTTTTT

j_call: TRBJ2-1
d_call: .
cdr3_length: 13
v_call: TRBV7-9
cdr3_aa: CASSLGEENEQFF
cdr3_nt: TGTGCCAGCAGCTTAGGGGAGGAGAATGAGCAGTTCTTC

j_call: TRBJ1-2
d_call: TRBD1
cdr3_length: 14
v_call: TRBV4-2
cdr3_aa: CASSRPGTDYGYTF
cdr3_nt: TGTGCCAGCAGCCGACCCGGGACAGATTATGGCTACACCTTC

j_call: TRBJ1-5
d_call: TRBD1
cdr3_length: 14
v_call: TRBV6-5
cdr3_aa: CASSARQGYQPQHF
cdr3_nt: TGTGCCAGCAGTGCCCGACAGGGCTATCAGCCCCAGCATTTT

j_call: TRBJ1-1
d_call: .
cdr3_length: 16
v_call: TRBV1
cdr3_aa: CTSSQVRTGGVTEAFF
cdr3_nt: TGCACCAGCAGCCAAGTGCGGACAGGGGGCGTGACTGAAGCTTTCTTT

j_call: TRBJ2-5
d_call: TRBD1
cdr3_length: 14
v_call: TRBV7-9
cdr3_aa: CASSLGGQQETQYF
cdr3_nt: TGTGCCAGCAGCTTAGGGGGACAGCAAGAGACCCAGTACTTC

j_call: TRBJ2-4
d_call: TRBD2
cdr3_length: 19
v_call: TRBV5-1
cdr3_aa: CASSPGLAGGSGSGNIQYF
cdr3_nt: TGCGCCAGCAGCCCGGGACTAGCGGGAGGGTCCGGTTCGGGAAACATTCAGTACTTC

j_call: TRBJ2-3
d_call: TRBD2
cdr3_length: 14
v_call: TRBV4-3
cdr3_aa: CASSQGGRADTQYF
cdr3_nt: TGCGCCAGCAGCCAAGGCGGGAGGGCCGATACGCAGTATTTT

j_call: TRBJ2-7
d_call: TRBD2
cdr3_length: 15
v_call: TRBV19
cdr3_aa: CASSMYGTSGYEQYF
cdr3_nt: TGTGCCAGTAGTATGTACGGGACTAGCGGCTACGAGCAGTACTTC

j_call: TRBJ1-1
d_call: .
cdr3_length: 13
v_call: TRBV30
cdr3_aa: CAWSVRENAEAFF
cdr3_nt: TGTGCCTGGAGTGTACGAGAGAACGCTGAAGCTTTCTTT

j_call: TRBJ2-1
d_call: .
cdr3_length: 13
v_call: TRBV29-1
cdr3_aa: CSAIRTTNNEQFF
cdr3_nt: TGCAGCGCGATTAGGACAACGAACAATGAGCAGTTCTTC

j_call: TRBJ2-5
d_call: .
cdr3_length: 13
v_call: TRBV29-1
cdr3_aa: CSVEGLEEETQYF
cdr3_nt: TGCAGCGTTGAGGGTTTGGAGGAGGAGACCCAGTACTTC

j_call: TRBJ2-7
d_call: TRBD1
cdr3_length: 14
v_call: TRBV29-1
cdr3_aa: CSVLRQGAVYEQYF
cdr3_nt: TGCAGCGTTTTACGACAGGGGGCCGTTTACGAGCAGTACTTC

j_call: TRBJ2-7
d_call: TRBD2
cdr3_length: 13
v_call: TRBV29-1
cdr3_aa: CSAMGGSSYEQYF
cdr3_nt: TGCAGCGCCATGGGAGGGAGCTCCTACGAGCAGTACTTC

j_call: TRBJ1-5
d_call: .
cdr3_length: 14
v_call: TRBV7-9
cdr3_aa: CASSFAGPNQPQHF
cdr3_nt: TGTGCCAGCAGCTTCGCGGGGCCAAATCAGCCCCAGCATTTT

j_call: TRBJ2-7
d_call: TRBD1
cdr3_length: 15
v_call: TRBV7-6
cdr3_aa: CASSLDRVGPYEQYF
cdr3_nt: TGTGCCAGCAGTTTAGACAGGGTTGGGCCCTACGAGCAGTACTTC

j_call: TRBJ2-1
d_call: .
cdr3_length: 9
v_call: TRBV20-1
cdr3_aa: CTPDNEQFF
cdr3_nt: TGCACCCCGGACAATGAGCAGTTCTTC

j_call: TRBJ2-5
d_call: TRBD2
cdr3_length: 14
v_call: TRBV5-1
cdr3_aa: CASSLGTAGVTQYF
cdr3_nt: TGCGCCAGCAGCTTGGGCACAGCGGGAGTGACCCAGTACTTC

j_call: TRBJ1-2
d_call: TRBD1
cdr3_length: 15
v_call: TRBV2
cdr3_aa: CASSERTGVSYGYTF
cdr3_nt: TGTGCCAGCAGTGAAAGGACAGGGGTTAGCTATGGCTACACCTTC

j_call: TRBJ2-7
d_call: TRBD1
cdr3_length: 14
v_call: TRBV18
cdr3_aa: CASSPDRGVNEQYF
cdr3_nt: TGTGCCAGCTCACCAGACAGGGGAGTGAACGAGCAGTACTTC

j_call: TRBJ2-6
d_call: .
cdr3_length: 15
v_call: TRBV4-1
cdr3_aa: CASSQGYSGANVLTF
cdr3_nt: TGCGCCAGCAGCCAGGGCTACTCTGGGGCCAACGTCCTGACTTTC

j_call: TRBJ1-1
d_call: TRBD1
cdr3_length: 15
v_call: TRBV2
cdr3_aa: CASSDLRHRGHGAFF
cdr3_nt: TGTGCCAGCAGTGATCTGCGACACAGGGGCCATGGAGCTTTCTTT

j_call: TRBJ2-7
d_call: TRBD2
cdr3_length: 13
v_call: TRBV30
cdr3_aa: CAWSVGRGDEQYF
cdr3_nt: TGTGCCTGGAGTGTCGGGAGGGGGGACGAGCAGTACTTC

j_call: TRBJ1-4
d_call: .
cdr3_length: 15
v_call: TRBV6-5
cdr3_aa: CATAILQSTNEKLFF
cdr3_nt: TGTGCCACCGCCATCCTACAGTCTACTAATGAAAAACTGTTTTTT

j_call: TRBJ2-1
d_call: .
cdr3_length: 15
v_call: TRBV6-1
cdr3_aa: CASSEAILTVNEQFF
cdr3_nt: TGTGCCAGCAGTGAAGCGATACTCACGGTGAATGAGCAGTTCTTC

j_call: TRBJ2-5
d_call: TRBD2
cdr3_length: 14
v_call: TRBV9
cdr3_aa: CASSGTSGGETQYF
cdr3_nt: TGTGCCAGCAGCGGGACTAGCGGTGGGGAGACCCAGTACTTC

j_call: TRBJ2-2
d_call: .
cdr3_length: 14
v_call: TRBV18
cdr3_aa: CASSPPSSAGELFF
cdr3_nt: TGTGCCAGCTCACCACCCTCTAGCGCCGGGGAGCTGTTTTTT

j_call: TRBJ2-1
d_call: .
cdr3_length: 13
v_call: TRBV29-1
cdr3_aa: CSVVKTDYNEQFF
cdr3_nt: TGCAGCGTTGTAAAGACAGACTACAATGAGCAGTTCTTC

j_call: TRBJ2-7
d_call: TRBD1
cdr3_length: 11
v_call: TRBV29-1
cdr3_aa: CSVTGAYEQYF
cdr3_nt: TGCAGCGTGACAGGGGCCTACGAGCAGTACTTC

j_call: TRBJ2-7
d_call: TRBD2
cdr3_length: 15
v_call: TRBV19
cdr3_aa: CASSIGTKTFYEQYF
cdr3_nt: TGTGCCAGTAGTATTGGGACTAAAACCTTCTACGAGCAGTACTTC

j_call: TRBJ1-1
d_call: .
cdr3_length: 14
v_call: TRBV5-1
cdr3_aa: CASSSDGGSTEAFF
cdr3_nt: TGCGCCAGCAGCTCGGACGGGGGGAGCACTGAAGCTTTCTTT

j_call: TRBJ1-3
d_call: .
cdr3_length: 15
v_call: TRBV18
cdr3_aa: CASSPSGGYGNTIYF
cdr3_nt: TGTGCCAGCTCACCATCGGGAGGTTATGGAAACACCATATATTTT

j_call: TRBJ2-7
d_call: .
cdr3_length: 15
v_call: TRBV9
cdr3_aa: CASSVDGTRAEEQYF
cdr3_nt: TGTGCCAGCAGCGTAGACGGTACTAGGGCGGAGGAGCAGTACTTC

j_call: TRBJ2-7
d_call: TRBD1
cdr3_length: 15
v_call: TRBV4-1
cdr3_aa: CASSLNRDSSYEQYF
cdr3_nt: TGCGCCAGCAGCCTCAACCGGGACAGCTCCTACGAGCAGTACTTC

j_call: TRBJ2-7
d_call: TRBD2
cdr3_length: 13
v_call: TRBV6-5
cdr3_aa: CASSLADAYEQYF
cdr3_nt: TGTGCCAGCAGTCTAGCGGACGCCTACGAGCAGTACTTC

j_call: TRBJ1-1
d_call: .
cdr3_length: 10
v_call: TRBV5-1
cdr3_aa: CASSVCRAFF
cdr3_nt: TGCGCCAGCAGCGTATGCCGGGCTTTCTTT

j_call: TRBJ1-6
d_call: .
cdr3_length: 14
v_call: TRBV25-1
cdr3_aa: CASSEYGGNSPLHF
cdr3_nt: TGTGCCAGCAGTGAATATGGGGGGAATTCACCCCTCCACTTT

j_call: TRBJ2-7
d_call: .
cdr3_length: 15
v_call: TRBV4-1
cdr3_aa: CASSHSNRGGYEQYF
cdr3_nt: TGCGCCAGCAGCCATAGTAACAGGGGGGGCTACGAGCAGTACTTC

j_call: TRBJ2-2
d_call: TRBD2
cdr3_length: 16
v_call: TRBV5-4
cdr3_aa: CASSLGLAGKAGELFF
cdr3_nt: TGTGCCAGCAGCTTGGGACTAGCGGGAAAGGCCGGGGAGCTGTTTTTT

j_call: TRBJ2-4
d_call: .
cdr3_length: 16
v_call: TRBV7-2
cdr3_aa: CASSPGLLVAKNIQYF
cdr3_nt: TGTGCCAGCAGCCCGGGACTTCTTGTAGCCAAAAACATTCAGTACTTC

j_call: TRBJ2-7
d_call: TRBD2
cdr3_length: 13
v_call: TRBV6-1
cdr3_aa: CASLAGVGYEQYF
cdr3_nt: TGTGCCAGCCTAGCGGGAGTAGGGTACGAGCAGTACTTC

j_call: TRBJ2-3
d_call: .
cdr3_length: 13
v_call: TRBV14
cdr3_aa: CASSPLLRSTQYF
cdr3_nt: TGTGCCAGCAGCCCTCTGTTGAGGTCCACGCAGTATTTT

j_call: TRBJ2-1
d_call: .
cdr3_length: 15
v_call: TRBV5-4
cdr3_aa: CASSLVAGSYNEQFF
cdr3_nt: TGTGCCAGCAGCTTGGTGGCAGGGTCATACAATGAGCAGTTCTTC

j_call: TRBJ1-5
d_call: TRBD1
cdr3_length: 14
v_call: TRBV6-1
cdr3_aa: CASSRQGSNQPQHF
cdr3_nt: TGTGCCAGCAGTCGACAGGGCAGCAATCAGCCCCAGCATTTT